This T cell receptor beta chain was identified during a study of HIV-infected patients and healthy controls. Follow-up blood was drawn about 14 weeks, roughly three months, after antiretroviral therapy began. All unsorted peripheral T cells were captured because whole blood was used without fractionation. Notes on the study in general: Healthy control repertoires had roughly threefold more distinct CDR3s than untreated HIV+ repertoires, and higher Shannon diversity.

This clonotype qualifies as medium-sized (0.01 to 0.1%). Its antigen is unknown. cDNA was made from about 500 ng RNA using alpha and beta constant primers. Each of the alpha and beta chains got its own library through chain-specific third strand synthesis with indices. TCRdb independently ran MiXCR on the 5' RACE reads; one entry per CDR3 protein. The data show under 8,000 distinct CDR3 sequences, 10% seen once. V shed 0 bases, J shed 7 bases, and the junction held 2 bases outside the gene matches. This CDR3 contains 14 residues. CDR1 is SGDLS, CDR2 YYNGEE, per germline. Source: blood, taken during antiretroviral therapy. The rearrangement joins TRBV9 to TRBJ2-1, with 9 bases matching TRBD2. This receptor was taken from an adult with HIV infection. The CDR3 region has the DNA TGTGCCAGCAGCGTAGGACTAGCGGTGAATGAGCAGTTCTTC. The encoded protein is CASSVGLAVNEQFF.